This T cell receptor beta chain was sequenced during a study of blood T cell repertoires in COVID-19. Profiling relied on immunoSEQ multiplex PCR, and the TCRdb table lists in-frame clones only, not all of them. This sample carries about 210,000 clones, 81% of them seen once, and the ten largest clones take 8.9%. Participants reported their clinical history, and cohort assignment relied on those reports. Germline V gene data show CDR1 as LGHDT and CDR2 as YNNKEL (reference sequence). V shed 6 bases and J 7 bases; nucleotides not matched to a gene: 6. The CDR3 covers 13 residues. This rearrangement joins TRBV3-1 (or the pseudogene TRBV3-2) to TRBJ2-1; 7 bases fit TRBD2. This TCR was recovered from a woman aged 50 to 60 with acute COVID-19. The specimen was PBMCs or T cells enriched from blood (not recorded which). The CDR3 reads CASSRLASNEQFF. In DNA, the CDR3 is TGTGCCAGCAGTCGACTAGCATCAAATGAGCAGTTCTTC.